This paragraph reports one TCR beta chain. Antigen unknown. Germline CDR1 reads MGHRA; CDR2 reads YSYEKL. CDR3 size: 15 residues. V lost 0 bases, J lost 4 bases, and 2 bases stayed unmatched. The source of the sample is a study of post-analysis software for immune sequencing data. For the study at large: Some patients lacked subtype; others had relapsing-remitting, secondary progressive or progressive-relapsing disease. Overall study findings and caveats: TRBV5-6, TRBV5-1 and TRBV20-1 were among roughly five TRBV segments more frequent in patients than controls.

Researchers reported that TCR beta cDNA libraries carried unique molecular identifiers. Input of about 0.9 to 10 million T cells yielded a few hundred thousand cDNA molecules. From the PCR reads, TCRdb called clonotypes with MiXCR, one entry per CDR3 protein. In the table there are around 700,000 distinct CDR3 sequences, 59% of which are singletons. The genes are TRBV4-1 and TRBJ1-2, with 10 bases matching TRBD1. This clonotype was obtained from a girl between 2 and 10 years old with multiple sclerosis. Sequenced input: blood. The CDR3 DNA is TGCGCCAGCAGCCAAGACCGGGACAGGGGCTATGGCTACACCTTC. It yields the protein CASSQDRDRGYGYTF.